This entry features one TCR beta chain sequence. This clone's antigen is unknown. No base quality information exists; no much larger clone differs at one position. TCRbeta CDR3 regions were amplified from genomic DNA using the immunoSEQ Assay, a bias-controlled multiplex PCR. Per the authors' processing: Nucleated cell counts per sample were estimated from amplification of reference gene primers within the assay. To quantify the absolute abundance of each unique TCRbeta CDR3 rearrangement, sequence reads were collapsed and filtered. For each sample, productive Simpson clonality was calculated as the square root of Simpson's diversity index over productive rearrangements. Imported from immuneACCESS, the table was reduced by TCRdb to in-frame sequences with V and J called. These copies leave out some clones; in studies compared against another copy, an unresolved V gene accounts for under half, and the cause of the remainder is not known. Clone size and the V and J calls come from that table; the DNA yielded D and trimming. In this sample the table shows 150,000 to 180,000 clones, nearly 80% of which occur a single time. The biggest ten clones account for around 1.7% of the sample.

These data are taken from a study of blood T cell repertoires in COVID-19 (dated by TCRdb to the early 2020s). Regarding the study in general: Samples from collaborators originated in the United States, Italy and Spain and spanned both the acute and convalescent phases of COVID-19. The prospective study material was composed of cDNA or gDNA derived from T cells, B-cell-depleted T cells, or PBMCs. Deeply sampled blood TCRbeta repertoires from subjects exposed to, actively infected with, or recovered from COVID-19 were included in the dataset. The repertoires were released in a freely available public database intended as a resource for research on the immune response to SARS-CoV-2. Samples came from the ongoing ImmuneRACE study (first 160 participants) plus 1,254 subjects from 6 global collaborators. Sample metadata almost always included a de-identified subject ID, COVID-19 status, age in years and sex. Where available, HLA class I and class II types were obtained from metadata supplied by the sample provider rather than from assay-based typing. The full study reports these points: How much clinical and demographic metadata was included differed by source and by participant, and the metadata was provided uncurated.

Relative to germline, V is 7 bases shorter and J is 4 bases shorter, with 8 bases between their ends. For CDR1 and CDR2, the germline V gene lists SGHAT and FQNNGV. From the cysteine through the phenylalanine, the CDR3 covers 13 amino acids. The kept DNA is CDR3 alone, 39 bases in frame from the first base. The collaborating institutions used their own protocols to collect whole blood in K2EDTA tubes. For TCRbeta analysis, collaborators shipped samples in one of three forms: frozen whole blood, isolated PBMCs, or DNA extracted from either of those sample types. This TCR was recovered from a man of 80 years or more with acute or convalescent COVID-19. The sample was peripheral blood. The rearrangement combines TRBV11-2 with TRBJ2-6; the D gene is not confidently resolved. The DNA sequence is given as TGTGCCAGCACACTCCGCGGGGCCAACGTCCTGACTTTC. It specifies CASTLRGANVLTF.